The 14 T cell receptor beta chains listed next were all sequenced from one sample in a study of shared clonotypes between healthy human individuals. The table came from immunoSEQ multiplex PCR; TCRdb's copy has only in-frame clones and leaves some out. Of approximately 1.4 million clones listed, 98% are singletons. What was sequenced was naive CD4+ T cells sorted from blood. Subset denoted: CD45RA+ positively selected. The receptors shown here come from a man aged 30 to 45 in good health.

The chain joins TRBV5-1 to TRBJ2-6; no clear D. V dropped 0 bases and J dropped 4 bases, with 11 bases sitting between them. Per germline, CDR1 SGHRS and CDR2 YFSETQ. The CDR3 is 16 residues long. The CDR3 loop reads CASSLAPRVGANVLTF. In DNA, the CDR3 is TGCGCCAGCAGCTTGGCGCCCCGGGTAGGGGCCAACGTCCTGACTTTC.

The chain carries TRBV28 and TRBJ2-7, with 11 bases aligning to TRBD2. The CDR3 is 15 residues long. Looked up from germline, CDR1 is MDHEN and CDR2 is SYDVKM. V was clipped by 4 bases and J by 0 bases; unmatched bases: 2. CDR3 DNA sequence: TGTGCCAGCAGTTCTAGCGGGAGGCCCTCCTACGAGCAGTACTTC. Translation: CASSSSGRPSYEQYF.

This clone was recorded once. The genes are TRBV7-2 and TRBJ2-1, with 9 bases fitting TRBD2. CDR3 size: 17 residues. Germline trimming cut 1 base from V and 5 bases from J; bases unmatched to any gene: 9. The germline V gene encodes CDR1 SGHTA and CDR2 FQGNSA. The CDR3 protein is CASSLVVRASGNNEQFF. DNA for the CDR3: TGTGCCAGCAGCTTAGTCGTCCGGGCTAGCGGGAACAATGAGCAGTTCTTC.

The chain is built from TRBV6-1 and TRBJ2-7; D is unclear. This CDR3 region has 15 residues. Per the germline V gene, CDR1 is MNHNS and CDR2 is SASEGT. V lost 4 bases to trimming and J lost 3 bases, with 16 bases between them. In DNA form, the CDR3 reads TGTGCCAGCAGTGTACTCGGGTTTTCGGGCTACGAGCAGTACTTC. This codes for CASSVLGFSGYEQYF.

The V and J genes are TRBV5-1 and TRBJ2-2; 10 bases map to TRBD2. The CDR3 sequence is 19 residues long. Germline assignment: CDR1 SGHRS and CDR2 YFSETQ. V lost 4 bases and J lost 0; bases outside the gene matches: 12. In nucleotides, the CDR3 is TGCGCCAGCAGCCGGAAGGTAGCGGGAGGCACGGCGAACACCGGGGAGCTGTTTTTT. Translated, it gives CASSRKVAGGTANTGELFF. Full variable domain (missing parts from reference TRBV5-1 and TRBJ2-2): KAGVTQTPRYLIKTRGQQVTLSCSPISGHRSVSWYQQTPGQGLQFLFEYFSETQRNKGNFPGRFSGRQFSNSRSEMNVSTLELGDSALYLCASSRKVAGGTANTGELFFGEGSRLTVL.

The rearrangement uses TRBV15 and TRBJ2-1; D call uncertain. V lost 0 bases to trimming and J lost 0 bases, with 6 bases between them. The CDR3 is made up of 15 amino acids. The germline V gene has CDR1 LNHNV and CDR2 YYDKDF (reference sequence). The CDR3 bases are TGTGCCACCAGCAGAGAGGTGACCTCCTACAATGAGCAGTTCTTC. Residues: CATSREVTSYNEQFF.

V usage is TRBV7-2 and J usage is TRBJ1-4; 10 bases map to TRBD1. CDR3 length equals 15 residues. V gave up 3 bases and J gave up 7 bases; unmatched junction bases: 5. Looked up from germline, CDR1 is SGHTA and CDR2 is FQGNSA. CDR3 region: CASSLGQGSLEKLFF. CDR3 nucleotide sequence: TGTGCCAGCAGCTTGGGACAGGGGAGTCTTGAAAAACTGTTTTTT.

The gene calls are TRBV15 and TRBJ2-5, with 7 bases matching TRBD1. The V segment lost 6 bases and the J segment 0 bases; nucleotides outside the gene matches: 4. Germline V CDR1 and CDR2: LNHNV, YYDKDF (reference sequence). CDR3 length: 14 amino acids. CDR3 in amino acids: CATRRTGNQETQYF. Written as DNA, the CDR3 is TGTGCCACCAGACGGACAGGCAACCAAGAGACCCAGTACTTC.

The CDR3 bases are TGTGCCAGCAGCACACAACTAGCGGGAGTCCCGAGGGAGCAGTACTTC. This translates into CASSTQLAGVPREQYF. The gene calls are TRBV13 and TRBJ2-7; TRBD2 agrees at 11 bases. CDR1 and CDR2 (germline): PRHDT, FYEKMQ (reference sequence). CDR3 length: 16 residues. V lost 5 bases, J lost 7 bases, and 13 bases stayed unmatched.

J is TRBJ1-4 and V is TRBV19, with 8 bases aligning to TRBD1. This CDR3 has 14 amino acids. Trimming removed 7 bases from V and 8 bases from J; junction bases left unmatched: 9. The germline V gene encodes CDR1 LNHDA and CDR2 SQIVND (reference sequence). CDR3 residues: CASNLPGGGEKLFF. As DNA, the CDR3 is TGTGCCAGTAACCTTCCAGGGGGCGGCGAAAAACTGTTTTTT.

The V and J genes are TRBV30 and TRBJ2-1, with TRBD1 matching over 8 bases. Germline assignment: CDR1 GTSNPN and CDR2 SVGIG (reference sequence). The CDR3 totals 14 residues. Losses at the gene ends were 0 bases for V and 9 bases for J; bases not matched to a gene: 7. CDR3 bases: TGTGCCTGGAGTGTACTCACAGGGGGAGGTGAGCAGTTCTTC. Translated, it gives CAWSVLTGGGEQFF.

The gene calls are TRBV5-1 and TRBJ2-3; D is possibly TRBD2 (6 bases). Deletions cut 1 base from V and 4 bases from J, with 10 bases between. The CDR3 length is 14 residues. Germline CDR1 and CDR2: SGHRS and YFSETQ. In nucleotides, the CDR3 is TGCGCCAGCAGCTTGACGGGGGTATCAGATACGCAGTATTTT. Residues: CASSLTGVSDTQYF. Filled out from reference TRBV5-1 and TRBJ2-3, the complete variable domain reads KAGVTQTPRYLIKTRGQQVTLSCSPISGHRSVSWYQQTPGQGLQFLFEYFSETQRNKGNFPGRFSGRQFSNSRSEMNVSTLELGDSALYLCASSLTGVSDTQYFGPGTRLTVL.

This chain uses TRBV19 with TRBJ2-5; D not certain. Trimming took 3 bases from V and 3 from J, leaving 8 bases between them. The CDR3 extends over 13 amino acids. The V gene's germline CDR1 is LNHDA and CDR2 SQIVND (reference sequence). CDR3 DNA sequence: TGTGCCAGTAGTATCCGGGCTGAAGAGACCCAGTACTTC. Its translation is CASSIRAEETQYF.

This sequence joins TRBV18 and TRBJ2-2; possible D gene TRBD1, 5 bases. Germline V gene sequence: CDR1 KGHSH, CDR2 LQKENI. This CDR3 comprises 15 residues. V shed 0 bases and J shed 7 bases, with 12 bases lying between them. The CDR3 coding sequence is TGTGCCAGCTCACCACCGAGCCAGGGCATCGGGGAGCTGTTTTTT. This encodes CASSPPSQGIGELFF.